This T cell receptor (beta chain) appears in the sequencing data of a study of cytomegalovirus exposure and HLA in healthy donors (TCRdb year 2017). Turning to the overall study: An earlier analysis of roughly 500 of the donors reported about 280 Gb of sequence data and 100 million to 120 million unique TCR beta sequences obtained from around 190 million T cells. Class I and class II HLA loci were covered by the typing at four-digit resolution. Every discovery cohort repertoire had been produced on one sequencing platform. In an earlier analysis of 587 of the donors, high-throughput TCR beta sequencing was used to judge whether each TCR beta V gene segment behaved as functional or pseudogenic. Along with the approximately 670-subject first cohort, a separate validation cohort of over a hundred different subjects was used. Genome-wide SNP genotypes for about 55% of the roughly 670 donors were used in a later genetic analysis, which treated that subset as a discovery cohort. The later analysis used no new phenotypic data to find candidate immune exposures, relying instead on TCR beta sequences and their occurrence across donors. Among 398 genotyped donors of the cohort, an average of about 240,000 unique TCR beta nucleotide sequences were sequenced per donor, roughly 20% of them non-productive. An early release covering approximately 600 HLA-typed donors comprised 300 to 350 gigabases of sequencing data and 85 million to 100 million unique TCR sequences. Donor age, sex, ethnicity and CMV serostatus were collected together with the repertoire data. The study aimed to test whether signatures of past pathogen exposure could be identified by cataloging public T cell receptors. A later analysis re-examined previously published TCR beta repertoires from just over 650 donors and added high-resolution HLA genotyping to investigate patterns of TCR occurrence. High-throughput TCR immunosequencing, statistical association of individual TCRs with disease status, and machine learning were combined to predict cytomegalovirus infection status. The number of donors typed differed by locus, with roughly 629-640 for A, B, C, DRB1 and DQB1, approximately 500 for DQA1, approximately 580 for DPA1, and around 430 for DPB1. The T cell repertoires of 666 subjects were profiled by immunosequencing and related to cytomegalovirus serostatus. The genetic ancestry cluster associated with self-reported Caucasian donors included roughly 84% of the roughly 390 genotyped donors. Roughly five DR-DQ haplotypes were handled as single units for association and clustering because linkage in the cohort was strong.

With regard to this clone: Its antigen is unknown. Within one base of it there is no much larger clone, and no base qualities were kept.

CDR1 and CDR2 are drawn from the germline V gene (reference sequence): LNHNV, YYDKDF. After removal of 5 bases from V and 0 bases from J, the junction retains 13 bases not matched to a gene. CDR3 length: 17 amino acids, cysteine to phenylalanine. Kept here is only the CDR3 DNA, which spans 51 bases and is read in frame from base 1. The cohort was made up of under 800 healthy bone marrow donors. At the time of sampling, all cohort members were nominally healthy, though unrecorded immune exposures were likely present. The donor was CMV seronegative and belonged to the group of several hundred seronegative cohort members. Each donor provided a peripheral blood sample, and peripheral blood mononuclear cells were used for TCR beta sequencing. Genomic DNA extraction from the blood cell samples was performed with the Qiagen DNeasy Blood Extraction Kit. Broader findings and caveats from the paper: Compared with the roughly 720-donor mean, donors in an Asian-associated ancestry cluster had fewer N-insertions in productive TCRs, according to a later genetic analysis. In both the original and validation cohorts, the classifier was reported to diagnose cytomegalovirus status with high specificity and sensitivity. Most TCR sequences were observed very rarely across donors, whereas some public TCRs were present in many individuals. The authors suggested that the approach could potentially be extended to other disease states and immunological phenotypes. The sequencing pipeline was judged likely to have produced a cluster of highly shared sequence variants as a technical artifact. In vitro tests confirmed that three of the cytomegalovirus-associated TCR beta chains recognize cytomegalovirus antigens. A further reported finding was that TCR beta sequences accurately predicted the HLA-A and HLA-B alleles for most subjects in the first cohort. Strong co-occurrence of HLA alleles, especially DR and DQ, made assigning TCR associations to individual alleles difficult. According to a later analysis, parvovirus B19, influenza, CMV and Epstein-Barr virus appeared linked to several top co-occurrence clusters. Specific HLA alleles were associated with 16,951 TCR beta sequences at a false discovery rate of 0.05 in a later analysis. A later analysis found that HLA-associated TCR beta chains were more clonally expanded and had lower generation probabilities than equally common non-associated chains. A total of 150 or so TCR beta chains were listed by the study as associated with cytomegalovirus. For the cohort, immune exposure information was limited to CMV serostatus. A later analysis found that TCR association rates varied across HLA loci, with DRB1 alleles showing the most associated TCRs and HLA-C alleles the fewest. The cohort was sequenced for TCR beta chains only, and without alpha or paired-chain data the features that could be detected were limited. The earlier analysis of about 600 of the donors excluded approximately 15 rarely observed V segments, including chromosome 9 orphons, because counts were too low. In an earlier analysis of some 550 of the donors, most TCR beta V segments were observed in productive rearrangements about 90% or about 30% of the time, broadly matching IMGT annotations. Some IMGT-functional V segments, including TRBV6-2 and TRBV6-3, could not be told apart with the 87-base-pair reads, so those segments were excluded. Correlated functional status among segregating V segments might be attributable to linkage disequilibrium, but an unknown experimental factor could not be ruled out. According to a later analysis, most CMV-associated TCR beta chains appeared to be HLA-restricted, and the HLA associations seemed to be driven largely by CMV exposure. A later genetic analysis associated a missense DCLRE1C variant with V-gene and J-gene trimming of TCR beta chains, and an independent cohort replicated the association. HLA typing was unavailable for some donors at each locus, so association tests used only the typed subset. Sequencing depth was assumed to be roughly uniform across donors in the presence/absence analyses, though that assumption may not hold.

The library was prepared using the immunoSEQ multiplex PCR assay. For the multiplex PCR, a mixture combining 60 forward primers for TCR Vbeta segments and 13 reverse primers for TCR Jbeta segments was used. The CDR3 region of rearranged TCR beta genes was amplified from genomic DNA with a multiplex PCR assay. Amplified TCR beta libraries were sequenced as 87-base-pair reads on the Illumina HiSeq System. From the authors' description of their analysis: In a later analysis, some 80 million unique TCR beta chains were counted across the 500 to 850 repertoires, and about 9.9 million of these chains were shared by at least two donors. To remove PCR and sequencing errors, raw reads were error-corrected and collapsed into unique sequences using a nearest-neighbor algorithm that merged closely related sequences. CDR3 sequences were aligned to IMGT reference sequences to assign V, D and J gene segments. For a sequence to be retained, a match of at least six nucleotides was required to both a V gene segment and a J gene segment. Rearrangements were called productive when the CDR3 lacked stop codons and stayed in frame with V and J; all others were non-productive. Following IMGT convention, CDR3 was defined as the stretch from the second conserved V-encoded cysteine to the conserved J-encoded phenylalanine. The earlier analysis of about 590 of the donors excluded sequences that lacked an unambiguous match to a single V gene segment. In an earlier analysis of a few hundred of the donors, a V segment was called functional when productive rearrangements were above 56.7%, and segregating when the standard deviation between donors exceeded 5%. A statistical classification framework was built for diagnosing cytomegalovirus status from the catalog of TCR beta chain sequences. In a later analysis, TCR nucleotide sequences were compared against IMGT/GENE-DB human TR gene sequences so that V and J genes could be assigned. A later analysis assigned CDR3 sequences and most-parsimonious VDJ recombination scenarios with the TCRdist pipeline. In a later analysis, each TCR beta chain was defined by its CDR3 amino acid sequence together with its V-gene family, and reads without a unique V-gene family were excluded. To address suspected cross-contamination and a sequencing artifact, a later analysis removed roughly 640 highly shared, low-generation-probability nucleotide sequences. For each public chain, a later analysis derived a clonal expansion index from normalized ranks of inferred template counts within each repertoire. Generation probabilities in a later analysis came from a VDJ recombination model fitted to out-of-frame rearrangements, and those results were checked against IGoR. A later analysis scored TCR-TCR, TCR-HLA and TCR-CMV co-occurrence with hypergeometric tests, applying a repertoire-size bias correction to TCR pairs. False discovery rates were estimated in a later analysis by permuting HLA or CMV assignments 20 times. In a later analysis, co-occurring TCRs were grouped using DBSCAN, with TCRdist sequence similarity added in when clustering inside HLA-allele-positive subsets. Repertoires with fewer than 30,000 or more than 120,000 public chains, plus five repertoires with anomalous nucleotide sharing, were excluded from co-occurrence clustering. This immuneACCESS table, as held by TCRdb, lists in-frame sequences with V and J called but not all clones. Of the missing ones, under half trace to an unresolved V gene in checked studies; the others have no known cause. The V and J calls and clone size were taken over from that table, and D and trimming were inferred from the DNA. In all, the sample holds 150,000 or so clones, and about three quarters of those were seen once. The biggest ten clones account for less than 1.6% of the sample.

This chain is built from TRBV15 and TRBJ2-7; 7 bases in between match TRBD1. The sequencing input was PBMCs. The sequence came from a girl aged 5-17 years in good health and CMV-seronegative. The encoded CDR3 is CATSPNLPGTVSYEQYF. The nucleotides read TGTGCCACCAGCCCCAACCTCCCGGGGACAGTCTCCTACGAGCAGTACTTC.